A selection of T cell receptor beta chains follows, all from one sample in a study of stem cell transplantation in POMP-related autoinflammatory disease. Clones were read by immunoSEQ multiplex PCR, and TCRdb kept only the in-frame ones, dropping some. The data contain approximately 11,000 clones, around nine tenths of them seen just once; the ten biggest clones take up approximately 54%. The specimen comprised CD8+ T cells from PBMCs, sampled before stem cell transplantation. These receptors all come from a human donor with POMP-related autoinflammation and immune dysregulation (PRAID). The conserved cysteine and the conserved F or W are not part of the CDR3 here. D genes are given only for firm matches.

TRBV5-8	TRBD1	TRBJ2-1	ASSGGTGGVEQF
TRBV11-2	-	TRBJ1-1	ASSQKIWTEAF
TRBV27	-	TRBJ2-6	ASSLSSISGANVLT
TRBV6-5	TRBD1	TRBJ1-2	ASKVQGAIYGYT
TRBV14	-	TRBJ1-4	ASSQEWDLTGSNEKLF
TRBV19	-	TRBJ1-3	ATRPTGGNTIY
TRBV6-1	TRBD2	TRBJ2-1	ASRIAGDHYNEQF
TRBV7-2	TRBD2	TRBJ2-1	ASSDLGAGYEQF
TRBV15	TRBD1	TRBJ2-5	ATSSWTGDPETQY
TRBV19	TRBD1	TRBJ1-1	ASQGGALTEAF
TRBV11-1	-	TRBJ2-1	ASSLGFGSSYNEQF
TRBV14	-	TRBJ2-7	ASSQVGAGEQY
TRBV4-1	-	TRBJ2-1	ASSPYGNEQF
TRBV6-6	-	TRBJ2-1	ASSYSSVANEQF
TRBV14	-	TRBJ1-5	ASSQANGHSNQPQH
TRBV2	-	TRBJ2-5	ASSDRGTSDEQY
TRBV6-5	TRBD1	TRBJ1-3	ASSPGTGGNTIY
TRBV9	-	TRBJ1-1	ASSGTESEAF
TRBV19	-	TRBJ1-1	ASSIETAGTEAF
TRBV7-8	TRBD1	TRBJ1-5	ASSQTGVKQPQH
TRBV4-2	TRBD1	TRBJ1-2	ASSQEATGGDGYT
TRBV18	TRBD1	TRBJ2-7	ASSPGGQGLFEQY
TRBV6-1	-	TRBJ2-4	ASSESLAKNIQY
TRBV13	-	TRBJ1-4	ASGGKSQEKLF
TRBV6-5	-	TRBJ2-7	ASKGLQGIEQY
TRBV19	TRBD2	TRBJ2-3	ASSFRLAGGVDTQY
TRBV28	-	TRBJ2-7	ASSLWSEQY
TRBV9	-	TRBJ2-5	ASSVTGTTWGETQY
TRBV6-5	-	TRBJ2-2	ASSWTAGLTGELF
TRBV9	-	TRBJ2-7	ASSVDPQGGRDEQY
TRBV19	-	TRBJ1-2	ATSVASTNYGYT
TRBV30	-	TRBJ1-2	ACPPTEAGRVVGGYT
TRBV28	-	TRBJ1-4	ASSLLELTNEKLF
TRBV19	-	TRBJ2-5	ASSGSETQY
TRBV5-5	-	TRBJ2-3	ASSEGRTDTQY
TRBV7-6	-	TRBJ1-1	ASSQGLMNTEAF
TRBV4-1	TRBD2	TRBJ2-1	ASSQRGGSSYNEQF
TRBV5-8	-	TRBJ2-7	ASSLYEQY
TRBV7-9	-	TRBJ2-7	ASSLGPSYEQY
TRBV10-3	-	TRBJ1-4	AISDPKATNEKLF
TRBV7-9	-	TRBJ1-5	ASSGDSNQPQH
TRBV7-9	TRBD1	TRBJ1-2	ASSSTGYYGYT
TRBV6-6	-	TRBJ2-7	ASSIGESLYEQY
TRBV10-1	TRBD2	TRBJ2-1	ASSESRLAGYNEQF
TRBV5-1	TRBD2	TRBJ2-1	ASSLGLAGDYNEQF